These 22 T cell receptor beta chains share one sample of origin, sequenced in a study of T cell responses to AZD1222 COVID-19 vaccine (dated by TCRdb to about 2021). The sample's time point label, decoded: baseline before first vaccination. The library was generated by the immunoSEQ multiplex PCR assay. Held by TCRdb, this immuneACCESS table contains in-frame sequences only and omits some clones. Under half of the omission traces to an unresolved V gene where checked; the cause of the rest is unknown. Counted in this sample were roughly 130,000 clones; roughly nine tenths of them appeared once. Roughly 3% of the sample lies in the top ten. The starting material was peripheral blood, obtained on day 0 of AZD1222 vaccination. All receptors derive from an adult in good health.

The rearrangement links TRBV6-4 to TRBJ1-2; weak D call: TRBD1 (5 bases). Trimming took off 6 bases at V and 4 bases at J, with 12 bases between the two ends. The CDR3 contains 13 residues. CDR1 and CDR2 (germline): MRHNA, SNTAGT. CDR3 region: CASRGPPRYGYTF. The DNA for the CDR3 is TGTGCCAGCAGGGGACCCCCGCGCTATGGCTACACCTTC.

The chain recombines TRBV10-3 with TRBJ2-7; D remains unclear. Germline CDR1 and CDR2: ENHRY and SYGVKD. The V and J ends lost 3 bases and 8 bases respectively, with 11 bases between them. CDR3 size: 12 residues. Here the CDR3 reads CAISDPGQQQYF. DNA for the CDR3: TGTGCCATCAGTGATCCCGGGCAGCAGCAGTACTTC.

The chain carries TRBV7-8 and TRBJ1-3; D remains ambiguous. The CDR3 covers 12 residues. Trimming took off 5 bases at V and 7 bases at J, with 9 bases between the two ends. CDR1 is SGHVS and CDR2 is FQNEAQ in the germline V gene. This CDR3 reads CASSALFNTIYF. DNA of the CDR3: TGTGCCAGCAGCGCCCTCTTCAACACCATATATTTT.

V usage is TRBV5-6 and J usage is TRBJ2-1; tentatively, D is TRBD2 (6 bases). Germline CDR1 is SGHDT and CDR2 is YYEEEE. Trimming took off 0 bases at V and 6 bases at J, with 13 bases between the two ends. The CDR3 has 15 residues. CDR3 residues: CASSLEGLGGNEQFF. The CDR3 DNA is TGTGCCAGCAGCTTGGAGGGGCTGGGGGGCAATGAGCAGTTCTTC. Based on the CDR3 plus reference TRBV5-6 and TRBJ2-1, the full variable domain is DAGVTQSPTHLIKTRGQQVTLRCSPKSGHDTVSWYQQALGQGPQFIFQYYEEEERQRGNFPDRFSGHQFPNYSSELNVNALLLGDSALYLCASSLEGLGGNEQFFGPGTRLTVL.

This clone was counted once. The chain employs TRBV18 and TRBJ2-7; D unresolved. The CDR3 is 14 amino acids. V was trimmed by 6 bases and J by 2 bases, leaving 14 bases between them. In germline, CDR1 is KGHSH, CDR2 LQKENI. CDR3 loop: CASSPRPRTYEQYF. CDR3 nucleotide sequence: TGTGCCAGCTCCCCCCGGCCTCGCACCTACGAGCAGTACTTC.

J is TRBJ1-1 and V is TRBV4-1; 9 bases map to TRBD1. CDR3 length: 16 residues. J gave up 2 bases and V 2 bases, and 6 bases lay outside the gene matches. CDR1 MGHRA and CDR2 YSYEKL come from the germline V gene. In DNA form, the CDR3 reads TGCGCCAGCAGCCAACCCGGGACAGGGAGTAACACTGAAGCTTTCTTT. Translating it yields CASSQPGTGSNTEAFF.

This clone was observed once. The genes are TRBV5-6 and TRBJ2-7; 8 positions match TRBD1. V lost 6 bases to trimming and J lost 2 bases; unmatched junction nucleotides: 7. Germline V CDR1 and CDR2: SGHDT, YYEEEE. CDR3 length: 14 amino acids. In nucleotides, the CDR3 is TGTGCCAGCAAATCCCAGGGGGCCGCCTACGAGCAGTACTTC. Its translation: CASKSQGAAYEQYF.

V and J are TRBV29-1 and TRBJ2-7, with 7 bases lining up with TRBD2. CDR1 and CDR2 (germline): SQVTM, ANQGSEA. V lost 6 bases and J lost 4; bases outside the gene matches: 9. This CDR3 contains 13 residues. As DNA, the CDR3 is TGCAGCGTCGCTGCCGGAGCGGGGTACGAGCAGTACTTC. As protein: CSVAAGAGYEQYF.

The rearrangement joins TRBV4-3 to TRBJ1-1; no clear D gene. Germline CDR1 reads LGHNA; CDR2 reads YSLEER. The V and J ends lost 2 bases and 1 base respectively, with 2 bases between them. The CDR3 has 12 residues. For the CDR3, the DNA is TGCGCCAGCAGCCAACAGAACACTGAAGCTTTCTTT. This translates into CASSQQNTEAFF.

The rearrangement uses TRBV25-1 and TRBJ1-1, with D unresolved. This CDR3 has 11 amino acids. Trimming cost V 2 bases and J 6 bases, with 4 bases left between them. Per germline, CDR1 MGHDK and CDR2 SYGVNS. The CDR3 region is CASSEGPEAFF. The CDR3, as DNA: TGTGCCAGCAGTGAAGGGCCTGAAGCTTTCTTT. Drawing the rest from reference TRBV25-1 and TRBJ1-1, the complete variable domain is EADIYQTPRYLVIGTGKKITLECSQTMGHDKMYWYQQDPGMELHLIHYSYGVNSTEKGDLSSESTVSRIRTEHFPLTLESARPSHTSQYLCASSEGPEAFFGQGTRLTVV.

The rearrangement joins TRBV29-1 to TRBJ2-7; 10 bases map to TRBD1. The CDR3 consists of 16 residues. V lost 0 bases and J lost 2; bases outside the gene matches: 7. Germline CDR1 SQVTM, CDR2 ANQGSEA. CDR3 nucleotides: TGCAGCGTTGAAGATCCTGGGACAGGGGTCCCCTACGAGCAGTACTTC. This codes for CSVEDPGTGVPYEQYF.

The chain combines TRBV3-1 (or the pseudogene TRBV3-2) with TRBJ1-6; D unclear. The CDR3 loop spans 14 amino acids. Germline CDR1 and CDR2: LGHDT and YNNKEL (reference sequence). V gave up 1 base and J gave up 5 bases, with 6 bases separating them. Here the CDR3 DNA reads TGTGCCAGCAGCCAAGTGGTCAATAATTCACCCCTCCACTTT. This encodes CASSQVVNNSPLHF.

The CDR3 region has the DNA TGTGCCAGCAGCCCACCGCTAGCGGGAGGTGTCGGGGAGCTGTTTTTT. Encoded protein: CASSPPLAGGVGELFF. The chain couples TRBV13 to TRBJ2-2, with 11 bases fitting TRBD2. There are 16 residues in the CDR3. The V gene's germline CDR1 is PRHDT and CDR2 FYEKMQ (reference sequence). With V trimmed by 5 bases and J by 7 bases, 9 bases remained unmatched.

V and J are TRBV5-6 and TRBJ1-2; no clear D. CDR3 length: 12 residues. Germline assignment: CDR1 SGHDT and CDR2 YYEEEE. The V end was cut by 3 bases, the J end by 7 bases, with 10 bases between. DNA of the CDR3: TGTGCCAGCAGCTATGACTACGGTGGCTACACCTTC. Translated: CASSYDYGGYTF.

This clone came up a few times. The V call is TRBV2, the J call TRBJ1-6; 10 bases align to TRBD1. CDR1 and CDR2 (germline): SNHLY, FYNNEI. The V gene end was trimmed by 6 bases and the J gene end by 9 bases; junction bases not matched to a gene: 8. The CDR3 runs 15 residues. CDR3: CASRAGQGHVSPLHF. The CDR3 nucleotides read TGTGCCAGCAGGGCGGGACAGGGGCATGTTTCACCCCTCCACTTT.

The chain carries TRBV9 and TRBJ2-7; D remains unclear. The germline V and J ends were trimmed by 0 bases and 6 bases, with 13 bases remaining between them. Germline loops: CDR1 SGDLS, CDR2 YYNGEE. This CDR3 comprises 14 residues. The CDR3 region has the DNA TGTGCCAGCAGCGTAGCTTCCTTAGTGAGCGAGCAGTACTTC. The encoded protein is CASSVASLVSEQYF.

The CDR3 region is CATSRDLGRIETQYF. As DNA, the CDR3 is TGTGCCACCAGCAGAGATCTCGGCAGGATCGAGACCCAGTACTTC. The rearrangement links TRBV15 to TRBJ2-5; D is unresolved. This CDR3 contains 15 residues. Between the trimmed V and J ends, which lost 0 bases and 5 bases, there was a span of 13 bases. Germline assignment: CDR1 LNHNV and CDR2 YYDKDF (reference sequence).

The chain employs TRBV7-8 and TRBJ1-6; D is unclear. There are 15 residues in the CDR3. Trimming took 5 bases from V and 8 from J, leaving 16 bases between them. Germline-derived CDR1 and CDR2 are SGHVS and FQNEAQ. CDR3 in DNA: TGTGCCAGCAGCCCCGCATCGGGTGAGGATTCACCCCTCCACTTT. Translated: CASSPASGEDSPLHF. The variable domain in full, with the rest retrieved from reference TRBV7-8 and TRBJ1-6, is GAGVSQSPRYKVAKRGQDVALRCDPISGHVSLFWYQQALGQGPEFLTYFQNEAQLDKSGLPSDRFFAERPEGSVSTLKIQRTQQEDSAVYLCASSPASGEDSPLHFGNGTRLTVT.

The chain links TRBV9 to TRBJ2-7; 12 positions match TRBD2. V gave up 4 bases and J gave up 3 bases; unmatched junction bases: 8. CDR3 length equals 16 residues. Germline V gene data show CDR1 as SGDLS and CDR2 as YYNGEE. This CDR3 reads CASSQQGTSGYYEQYF. Written as DNA, the CDR3 is TGTGCCAGCAGCCAACAAGGGACTAGCGGGTACTACGAGCAGTACTTC.

A remark on this clone: An end of the junction does not agree with germline; a read error may underlie this. The chain couples TRBV4-1 to TRBJ1-2; tentative D call: TRBD1 (6 bases). CDR3 length equals 12 residues. Germline CDR1 is MGHRA and CDR2 is YSYEKL. CDR3 region: CASSREHRDLTF. Written as DNA, the CDR3 is TGCGCCAGCAGCCGAGAACACAGGGACCTGACATTC.

The V and J genes are TRBV6-1 and TRBJ2-7; perhaps TRBD2 as D (6 bases). The CDR3 is 17 residues long. Deletions cut 0 bases from V and 4 bases from J, with 19 bases between. CDR1 and CDR2 (germline): MNHNS, SASEGT. The CDR3 sequence: CASSEAGRASRGYEQYF. Written as DNA, the CDR3 is TGTGCCAGCAGTGAAGCGGGACGGGCCTCCCGGGGGTACGAGCAGTACTTC.

This chain uses TRBV4-3 with TRBJ2-5, with D perhaps given as TRBD1 or TRBD2 (7 bases each). This CDR3 has 16 amino acids. Trimming removed 0 bases at V and 3 bases at J, with 14 bases between. Germline CDR1 LGHNA, CDR2 YSLEER. The CDR3 coding sequence is TGCGCCAGCAGCCAAGAGGGGGGGGGACAGAAAGAGACCCAGTACTTC. Translated, it gives CASSQEGGGQKETQYF.